The 19 T cell receptor beta chains below come from one sample, sequenced in a study of Ad26.COV2.S vaccination and SARS-CoV-2 variants. Clones were read by immunoSEQ multiplex PCR, and TCRdb kept only the in-frame ones, dropping some. The data show 350,000 to 450,000 clones, about 92% seen once. This specimen consisted of peripheral blood, obtained after recovery from COVID-19. The receptors derive from a human donor who had recovered from COVID-19.

V is TRBV6-6 and J is TRBJ1-1; D might be TRBD1 (5 bases). The germline V gene encodes CDR1 MNHNY and CDR2 SVGAGI (reference sequence). CDR3 length: 15 residues. The V and J ends lost 2 bases and 4 bases respectively, with 14 bases between them. The CDR3 nucleotides read TGTGCCAGCAGTTACACGGGGCAATGGGGCACTGAAGCTTTCTTT. This codes for CASSYTGQWGTEAFF.

The chain combines TRBV11-3 with TRBJ2-3; 9 bases line up with TRBD2. This CDR3 contains 17 residues. Unmatched junction bases numbered 9, after V lost 5 bases and J lost 0 bases. Germline values: CDR1 SGHNT, CDR2 YENEEA. For the CDR3, the DNA is TGTGCCAGCAGCCCCGGGATAGCGGGGGTAAGCACAGATACGCAGTATTTT. Amino acid sequence: CASSPGIAGVSTDTQYF. The entire variable domain, with the rest obtained from reference TRBV11-3 and TRBJ2-3, is as follows: EAGVVQSPRYKIIEKKQPVAFWCNPISGHNTLYWYLQNLGQGPELLIRYENEEAVDDSQLPKDRFSAERLKGVDSTLKIQPAELGDSAVYLCASSPGIAGVSTDTQYFGPGTRLTVL.

This rearrangement joins TRBV9 to TRBJ1-1, with 8 bases aligning to TRBD1. The germline gives CDR1 SGDLS, CDR2 YYNGEE. V lost 0 bases, J lost 6 bases, and 7 bases stayed unmatched. The CDR3 contains 15 residues. The CDR3, as DNA: TGTGCCAGCAGCGTAGCCTCCAGGGGGCCCCCTGAAGCTTTCTTT. Translated: CASSVASRGPPEAFF.

V gene TRBV29-1 combines with J gene TRBJ1-3, with TRBD1 as a possible D gene (6 bases). The CDR3 is 13 residues long. Germline V gene sequence: CDR1 SQVTM, CDR2 ANQGSEA. Written as DNA, the CDR3 is TGCGGCCTCGGGACAAACTCTGGAAACACCATATATTTT. Translation: CGLGTNSGNTIYF.

V is TRBV7-2 and J is TRBJ1-6; D gene unclear. From germline, CDR1 is SGHTA and CDR2 FQGNSA. The V gene lost 1 base and the J gene lost 7 bases, with 11 bases spanning the gap. The CDR3 contains 15 residues. CDR3 in amino acids: CASSLDDNRNSPLHF. Here the CDR3 DNA reads TGTGCCAGCAGCTTAGATGACAACCGGAATTCACCCCTCCACTTT.

The rearrangement links TRBV9 to TRBJ2-5, with D hard to call. Germline V lookup: CDR1 SGDLS, CDR2 YYNGEE. Trimming took 1 base from V and 2 from J, leaving 9 bases between them. This CDR3 contains 14 residues. The CDR3 nucleotides are TGTGCCAGCAGCGTAACCGTACTACAAGAGACCCAGTACTTC. Protein sequence: CASSVTVLQETQYF.

CDR3 region: CASTQGDEQYF. DNA of the CDR3: TGCGCCAGCACCCAGGGGGACGAGCAGTACTTC. The chain joins TRBV5-1 to TRBJ2-7, with 7 bases identical to TRBD1. Per the germline V gene, CDR1 is SGHRS and CDR2 is YFSETQ. The CDR3 is 11 residues long. J lost 5 bases, V lost 6 bases, and 2 bases had no gene match.

V usage is TRBV25-1 and J usage is TRBJ2-3; unclear D gene. Germline V gene lookup returns CDR1 MGHDK and CDR2 SYGVNS. CDR3 length equals 12 residues. Trimming removed 4 bases from V and 1 base from J, with 3 bases in between. The CDR3 here is CASSGRTDTQYF. DNA for the CDR3: TGTGCCAGCAGTGGCCGCACAGATACGCAGTATTTT.

The chain carries TRBV19 and TRBJ1-2; the D is unclear. Trimming stripped 11 bases from V and 5 bases from J, with 15 bases between. The germline V gene has CDR1 LNHDA and CDR2 SQIVND (reference sequence). The CDR3 contains 12 residues. In DNA, the CDR3 is TGTGCCGCCAAGGGTGTTGGGTATGGCTACACCTTC. This gives the protein CAAKGVGYGYTF.

CDR3: CASSLAGQSQETQYF. CDR3 nucleotides: TGTGCCAGCAGCTTAGCGGGACAGTCCCAAGAGACCCAGTACTTC. This chain links TRBV7-9 with TRBJ2-5; 7 bases map to TRBD1. CDR3 size: 15 residues. V shed 0 bases and J 1 base; nucleotides not matched to a gene: 2. Germline CDR1 is SEHNR and CDR2 is FQNEAQ (reference sequence).

This clone was seen only once. This chain connects TRBV9 to TRBJ2-5; D might be TRBD2 (6 bases). The V end lost 0 bases, the J end lost 1 base, and 7 bases lay between the germline ends. The germline V gene has CDR1 SGDLS and CDR2 YYNGEE. The CDR3 has 14 amino acids. The CDR3 region is CASSVDGGQETQYF. The CDR3, as DNA: TGTGCCAGCAGCGTAGACGGGGGCCAAGAGACCCAGTACTTC.

The rearrangement links TRBV5-4 to TRBJ2-1; 8 positions agree with TRBD1. Germline V gives CDR1 SGHNT, CDR2 YYREEE (reference sequence). This CDR3 has 16 residues. V shed 2 bases and J 4 bases; nucleotides not matched to a gene: 8. The CDR3 here is CASSLRPGQGYNEQFF. The CDR3 DNA reads TGTGCCAGCAGCTTAAGGCCAGGACAGGGTTACAATGAGCAGTTCTTC. Full variable domain (rest looked up from reference TRBV5-4 and TRBJ2-1): ETGVTQSPTHLIKTRGQQVTLRCSSQSGHNTVSWYQQALGQGPQFIFQYYREEENGRGNFPPRFSGLQFPNYSSELNVNALELDDSALYLCASSLRPGQGYNEQFFGPGTRLTVL.

Concerning this clone: At the DNA level, this CDR3 is encoded by other sequences in the same sample as well. The V gene is TRBV7-9, the J gene TRBJ1-1; D is perhaps TRBD1 (5 bases). V lost 6 bases and J 1 base, leaving 9 bases between the germline ends. The CDR3 loop spans 13 amino acids. Germline-derived CDR1 and CDR2 are SEHNR and FQNEAQ (reference sequence). The CDR3 DNA reads TGTGCCAGCAGTCGAGGGACGAACACTGAAGCTTTCTTT. This encodes CASSRGTNTEAFF.

The V call is TRBV2, the J call TRBJ2-7; 9 nucleotides line up with TRBD2. The V and J ends lost 8 bases and 3 bases, in that order; junction bases with no gene match: 11. CDR1 and CDR2 from the germline V gene are SNHLY and FYNNEI. The CDR3 totals 15 residues. In nucleotides, the CDR3 is TGTGCCAGCGGCGGAGCGGGGGGCCCTAGCTACGAGCAGTACTTC. Translating gives CASGGAGGPSYEQYF.

The chain is built from TRBV10-3 and TRBJ2-1; D remains ambiguous. This CDR3 comprises 17 residues. Germline-derived CDR1 and CDR2 are ENHRY and SYGVKD. The V end lost 0 bases, the J end lost 0 bases, and 12 bases lay between the germline ends. CDR3 coding DNA: TGTGCCATCAGTGAGTCAATGGCTGCGAGCTCCTACAATGAGCAGTTCTTC. This gives the protein CAISESMAASSYNEQFF.

The rearrangement uses TRBV15 and TRBJ1-2, with TRBD1 as a possible D gene (5 bases). Germline CDR1 reads LNHNV; CDR2 reads YYDKDF (reference sequence). Trimming took 0 bases from V and 4 from J, leaving 18 bases between them. The CDR3 has 17 residues. CDR3 sequence: CATSRDYPKWDRYGYTF. The CDR3 coding sequence is TGTGCCACCAGCAGAGACTATCCTAAATGGGACCGCTATGGCTACACCTTC.

The chain employs TRBV12-3 or TRBV12-4 and TRBJ1-2; 8 nucleotides match TRBD1. V lost 7 bases and J lost 8; bases outside the gene matches: 9. This CDR3 comprises 13 residues. The CDR3 bases are TGTGCCAGCAATTCAGGGGGCGCCAGGGGCTACACCTTC. Translation gives CASNSGGARGYTF.

The chain's CDR3 is CASRLQGAGEKLFF. Here the CDR3 DNA reads TGTGCCAGCAGGCTACAGGGGGCGGGTGAAAAACTGTTTTTT. The V gene is TRBV2, the J gene TRBJ1-4; TRBD1 matches 9 bases. This CDR3 contains 14 residues. Per germline, CDR1 SNHLY and CDR2 FYNNEI. J was trimmed by 7 bases and V by 6 bases; bases with no gene match: 6.

The gene calls are TRBV3-1 (or the pseudogene TRBV3-2) and TRBJ2-3; the match to TRBD2 covers 11 bases. J was trimmed by 2 bases and V by 0 bases; bases with no gene match: 19. CDR3 length: 22 amino acids. The germline gives CDR1 LGHDT, CDR2 YNNKEL (reference sequence). This CDR3 reads CASSQDWTTSGVRVGLTDTQYF. The CDR3 region has the DNA TGTGCCAGCAGCCAAGATTGGACGACTAGCGGGGTAAGGGTGGGCCTCACAGATACGCAGTATTTT.